The clone carrying this T cell receptor (beta chain) was observed at least ten times. Per the germline V gene, CDR1 is ENHRY and CDR2 is SYGVKD. Trimming cost V 6 bases and J 2 bases; bases outside gene matches: 3. This CDR3 spans 13 amino acids. Amplified regions were TCR beta CDR3 sequences from RNA transcripts. Using the HTBI primer set, a first-round RT-PCR was run on the TCR CDR3. TCRdb fed the multiplex PCR reads into MiXCR, producing one record per CDR3 protein. Of roughly 400,000 distinct CDR3 sequences listed, around an eighth are singletons. This sample is drawn from a study of T cells in Graves' hyperthyroidism and ophthalmopathy. Study-level information: Peripheral blood samples were taken at initial diagnosis, prior to any treatment.

The sequence derives from a man aged 50 or older with Graves' ophthalmopathy. This chain connects TRBV10-3 to TRBJ2-7; TRBD1 matches at 8 bases. The sequenced sample consisted of blood. Here the CDR3 reads CAISIQGAYEQYF. The CDR3 region has the DNA TGTGCCATCAGCATACAGGGGGCCTACGAGCAGTACTTC.